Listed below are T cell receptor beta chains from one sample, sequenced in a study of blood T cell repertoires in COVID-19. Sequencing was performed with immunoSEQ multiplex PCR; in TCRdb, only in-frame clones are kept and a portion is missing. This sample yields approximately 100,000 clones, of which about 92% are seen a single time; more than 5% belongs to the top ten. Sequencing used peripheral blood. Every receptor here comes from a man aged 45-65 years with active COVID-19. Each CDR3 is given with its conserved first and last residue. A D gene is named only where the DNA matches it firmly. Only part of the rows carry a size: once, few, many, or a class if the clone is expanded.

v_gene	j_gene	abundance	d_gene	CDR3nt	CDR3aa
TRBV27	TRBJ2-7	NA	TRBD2	TGTGCCAGCAGTTTAAGAGCGGGAGCAACTTACGAGCAGTACTTC	CASSLRAGATYEQYF
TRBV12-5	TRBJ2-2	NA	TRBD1	TGTGCTAGTGGTTTGGGTGCGGGACAGGGTCCGGGAGGGGAGCTGTTTTTT	CASGLGAGQGPGGELFF
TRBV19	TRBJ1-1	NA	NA	TGTGCCAGTAGCGGACAATTAAACACTGAAGCTTTCTTT	CASSGQLNTEAFF
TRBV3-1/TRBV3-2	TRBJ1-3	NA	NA	TGTGCCAGCAGCCAGGCTGCTAGCTCTGGAAACACCATATATTTT	CASSQAASSGNTIYF
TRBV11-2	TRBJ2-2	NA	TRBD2	TGTGCCAGCAGCGGATCGGGAGGGCGCACCGGGGAGCTGTTTTTT	CASSGSGGRTGELFF
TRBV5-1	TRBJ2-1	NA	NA	TGCGCCAGCAGCTTCTTAGGGCAGGGAATAGACAATGAGCAGTTCTTC	CASSFLGQGIDNEQFF
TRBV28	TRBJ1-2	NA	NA	TGTGCCAGCAGCCCCGGTTTGGTGGACTATGGCTACACCTTC	CASSPGLVDYGYTF
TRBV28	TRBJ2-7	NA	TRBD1	TGTGCCAGCAGTTTGGGACAGCCCCTCTGGCAGTACTTC	CASSLGQPLWQYF
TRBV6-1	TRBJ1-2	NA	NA	TGTGCCAGCAGTGAATCCGGGGTATCTAGAACCCCATATGGCTACACCTTC	CASSESGVSRTPYGYTF
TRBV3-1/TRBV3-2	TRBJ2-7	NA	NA	TGTGCCAGCAGCTACTACCGAAAACTGTACTTC	CASSYYRKLYF
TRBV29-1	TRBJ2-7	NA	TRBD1	TGCAGCGTTGGGACAGGGGCCTACGAGCAGTACTTC	CSVGTGAYEQYF
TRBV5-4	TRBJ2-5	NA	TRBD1	TGTGCCAGCAGCCCCGGGACAGGGAACCAAGAGACCCAGTACTTC	CASSPGTGNQETQYF
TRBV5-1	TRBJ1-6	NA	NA	TGCGCCAGCAGCCCCGAGAGCTCCTATAATTCACCCCTCCACTTT	CASSPESSYNSPLHF
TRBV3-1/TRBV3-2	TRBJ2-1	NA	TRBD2	TGTGCCAGCAGCCCCCGCGGGGGTAGTGGGAGTGAGCAGTTCTTC	CASSPRGGSGSEQFF
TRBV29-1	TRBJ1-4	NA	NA	TGCAGCGCTATTGCCTCCTACGGTGAAAAACTGTTTTTT	CSAIASYGEKLFF
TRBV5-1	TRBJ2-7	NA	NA	TGCGCCAGCAGCTTGGATCAGGGGCTTACCTACGAGCAGTACTTC	CASSLDQGLTYEQYF
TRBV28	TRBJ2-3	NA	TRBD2	TGTGCCAGCAGGGGACGTCGCGGGAGGTCGGATACGCAGTATTTT	CASRGRRGRSDTQYF
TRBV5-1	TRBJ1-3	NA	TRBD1	TGCGCCAGCAGACCGGGACAGGGGTTGTTCGCCGGAAACACCATATATTTT	CASRPGQGLFAGNTIYF
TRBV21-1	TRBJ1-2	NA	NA	TGTGCCAGCAGCAAGCACAGGGGGTTTGGCTACACCTTC	CASSKHRGFGYTF
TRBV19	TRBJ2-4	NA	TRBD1	TGTGCCAGTAGTATGGGGACAGGGGCCAAAAACATTCAGTACTTC	CASSMGTGAKNIQYF
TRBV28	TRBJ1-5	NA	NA	TGTGCCAGCCGGGAACACCTCAACCTGCATTTT	CASREHLNLHF
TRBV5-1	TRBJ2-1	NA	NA	TGCGCCAGCAGGCCTCTAATACAGGGAAACAATGAGCAGTTCTTC	CASRPLIQGNNEQFF
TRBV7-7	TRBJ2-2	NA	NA	TGTGCTAGCAGCTTAGAAGGTCGAGGGTCCGGGGAGCTGTTTTTT	CASSLEGRGSGELFF
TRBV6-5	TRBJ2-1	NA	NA	TGTGCCAGCAGTTACTGGAATAGCGACAATGAGCAGTTCTTC	CASSYWNSDNEQFF
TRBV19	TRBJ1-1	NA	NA	TGTGCCAGTAGTTCACAGGGCATGAACACTGAAGCTTTCTTT	CASSSQGMNTEAFF
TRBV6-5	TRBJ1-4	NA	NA	TGTGCCAGCATTGGGAGGTTCGGGGAAAAACTGTTTTTT	CASIGRFGEKLFF
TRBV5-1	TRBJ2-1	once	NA	TGCGCCAGCAGCTTGGCGGCAGAGGGCGCGCGCCATGAGCAGTTCTTC	CASSLAAEGARHEQFF
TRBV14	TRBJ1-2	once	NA	TGTGCCAGCAGCCAACTAGGTACTGGTGGCTACACCTTC	CASSQLGTGGYTF
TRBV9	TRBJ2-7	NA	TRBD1	TGTGCCAGCAGCCTCTCCGGGGACAGGCCTTCCCACGAGCAGTACTTC	CASSLSGDRPSHEQYF
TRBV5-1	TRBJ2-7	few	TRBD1	TGCGCCAGCAGCCCCGGGACAGGGTCGCCCTACGAGCAGTACTTC	CASSPGTGSPYEQYF
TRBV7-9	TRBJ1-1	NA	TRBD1	TGTGCCAGCAGCTTAGCGGGGACAGGACTTGAAGCTTTCTTT	CASSLAGTGLEAFF
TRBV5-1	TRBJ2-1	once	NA	TGCGCCAGCACCCGAGAGAGGTACAATGAGCAGTTCTTC	CASTRERYNEQFF
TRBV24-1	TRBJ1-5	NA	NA	TGTGCCACCAGTGATTTGGGCGGGGCATTCTATAAGCCCCAGCATTTT	CATSDLGGAFYKPQHF
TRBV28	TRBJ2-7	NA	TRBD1	TGTGCCAGCAGTTTACGACAGGGCTACGAGCAGTACTTC	CASSLRQGYEQYF
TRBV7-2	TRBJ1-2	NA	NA	TGTGCCAGCAGCGAGAGCGTAGGACAGAGCTATGGCTACACCTTC	CASSESVGQSYGYTF
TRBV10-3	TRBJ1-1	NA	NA	TGTGCCATCAGATCCAGGGGAGAAGCGAACACTGAAGCTTTCTTT	CAIRSRGEANTEAFF
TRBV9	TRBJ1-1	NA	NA	TGTGCCAGCAGCGTAGGGGACGGGGGCACTGAAGCTTTCTTT	CASSVGDGGTEAFF
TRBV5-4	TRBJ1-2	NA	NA	TGTGCCAGCAGCTTAGCTGCGGGTAGAGCTAACTATGGCTACACCTTC	CASSLAAGRANYGYTF
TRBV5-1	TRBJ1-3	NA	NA	TGCGCCAGCCATGACAGGAACTCTGGAAACACCATATATTTT	CASHDRNSGNTIYF
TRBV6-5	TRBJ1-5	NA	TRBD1	TGTGCCAGCAGCCCCGGACAGGGAGTAAGGCAGCCCCAGCATTTT	CASSPGQGVRQPQHF
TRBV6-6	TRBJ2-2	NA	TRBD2	TGTGCCAGCAGTTACGGGACTAGCGGGTCTACCGGGGAGCTGTTTTTT	CASSYGTSGSTGELFF
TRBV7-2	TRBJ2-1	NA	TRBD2	TGTGCCAGCAGCTTAAGCGGGAGAGTCATAGATGAGCAGTTCTTC	CASSLSGRVIDEQFF
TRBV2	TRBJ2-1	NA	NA	TGTGCCAGCAGGGCCAAGGGCGGGCTACTCGCCAGCTCCTACAATGAGCAGTTCTTC	CASRAKGGLLASSYNEQFF
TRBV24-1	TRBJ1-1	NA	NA	TGTGCCACCAGTGACCACAGAGGGTTAAGTGAAGCTTTCTTT	CATSDHRGLSEAFF
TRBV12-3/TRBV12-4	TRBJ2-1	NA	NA	TGTGCCAGCAGTTGGGGCCCAAACCCCCAGTTCTTC	CASSWGPNPQFF
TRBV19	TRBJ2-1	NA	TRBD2	TGTGCCAGTAGTATAATGACTAGCGGAAACAATGAGCAGTTCTTC	CASSIMTSGNNEQFF
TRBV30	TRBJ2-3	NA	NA	TGTGCCTGGAGTGTAGGGGGGGCAGATACGCAGTATTTT	CAWSVGGADTQYF
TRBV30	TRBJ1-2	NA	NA	TGTGCCTGGAGTGTAGGGGGGGATGGCTACACCTTC	CAWSVGGDGYTF
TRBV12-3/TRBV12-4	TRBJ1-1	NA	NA	TGTGCCAGCAGTTTAACCTCAGTCGTGGAAGCTTTCTTT	CASSLTSVVEAFF
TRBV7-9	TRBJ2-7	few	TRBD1	TGTGCCAGCGGCGGTGGGGGACAGGTTGACGAGCAGTACTTC	CASGGGGQVDEQYF
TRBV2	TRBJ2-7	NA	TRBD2	TGTGCCAGCAGAGGGACTAGCTACTACGAGCAGTACTTC	CASRGTSYYEQYF
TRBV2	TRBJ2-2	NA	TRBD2	TGTGCCAGCAGCCCACGGGGGGCCGGGGAGCTGTTTTTT	CASSPRGAGELFF
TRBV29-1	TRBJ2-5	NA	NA	TGCAGCGTTGTGTGGGAGCGGAGAATGCTGTACCAAGAGACCCAGTACTTC	CSVVWERRMLYQETQYF
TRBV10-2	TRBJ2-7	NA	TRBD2	TGCGCCAGCAACACGGGACTAGCGGGATCCTACGAGCAGTACTTC	CASNTGLAGSYEQYF
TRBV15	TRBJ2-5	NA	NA	TGTGCCACCAGCAGAGTCGGGGCCGGACTATTACAAGAGACCCAGTACTTC	CATSRVGAGLLQETQYF